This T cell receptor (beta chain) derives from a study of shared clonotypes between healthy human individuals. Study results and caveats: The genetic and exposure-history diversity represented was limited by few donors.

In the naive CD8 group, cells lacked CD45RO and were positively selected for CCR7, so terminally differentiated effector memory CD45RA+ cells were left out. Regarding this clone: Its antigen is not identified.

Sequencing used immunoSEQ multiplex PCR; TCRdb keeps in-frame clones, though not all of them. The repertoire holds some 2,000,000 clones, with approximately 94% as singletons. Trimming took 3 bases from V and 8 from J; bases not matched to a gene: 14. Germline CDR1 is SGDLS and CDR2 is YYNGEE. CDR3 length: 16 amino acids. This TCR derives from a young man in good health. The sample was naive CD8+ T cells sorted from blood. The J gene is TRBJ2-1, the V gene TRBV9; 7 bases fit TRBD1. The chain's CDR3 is CASSARQVGDRDEQFF. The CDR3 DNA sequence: TGTGCCAGCAGCGCCCGCCAAGTCGGAGACAGGGATGAGCAGTTCTTC.